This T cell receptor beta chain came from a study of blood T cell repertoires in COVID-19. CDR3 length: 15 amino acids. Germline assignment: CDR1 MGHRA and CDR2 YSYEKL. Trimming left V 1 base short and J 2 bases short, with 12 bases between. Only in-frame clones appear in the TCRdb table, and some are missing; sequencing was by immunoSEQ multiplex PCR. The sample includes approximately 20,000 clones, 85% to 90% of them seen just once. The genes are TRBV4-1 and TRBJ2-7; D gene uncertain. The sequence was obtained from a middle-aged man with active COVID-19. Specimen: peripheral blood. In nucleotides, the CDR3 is TGCGCCAGCAGCCAAGTTGGCCAGAAACCCTACGAGCAGTACTTC. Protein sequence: CASSQVGQKPYEQYF.